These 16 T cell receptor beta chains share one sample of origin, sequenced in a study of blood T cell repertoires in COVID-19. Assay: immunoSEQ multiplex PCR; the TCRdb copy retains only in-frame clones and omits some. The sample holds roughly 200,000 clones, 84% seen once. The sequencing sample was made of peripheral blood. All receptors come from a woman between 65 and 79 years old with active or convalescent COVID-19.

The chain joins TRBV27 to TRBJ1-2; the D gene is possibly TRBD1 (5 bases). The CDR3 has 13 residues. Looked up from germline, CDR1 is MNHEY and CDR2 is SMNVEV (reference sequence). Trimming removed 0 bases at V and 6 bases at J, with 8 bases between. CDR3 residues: CASSLSTGDGYTF. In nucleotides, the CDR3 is TGTGCCAGCAGTTTATCCACAGGTGATGGCTACACCTTC.

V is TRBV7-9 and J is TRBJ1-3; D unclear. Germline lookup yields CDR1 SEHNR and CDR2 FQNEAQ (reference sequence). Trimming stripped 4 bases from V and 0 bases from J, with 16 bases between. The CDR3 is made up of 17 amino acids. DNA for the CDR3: TGTGCCAGCAGCTCCCTCGCGCTAATGAGCTCTGGAAACACCATATATTTT. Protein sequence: CASSSLALMSSGNTIYF.

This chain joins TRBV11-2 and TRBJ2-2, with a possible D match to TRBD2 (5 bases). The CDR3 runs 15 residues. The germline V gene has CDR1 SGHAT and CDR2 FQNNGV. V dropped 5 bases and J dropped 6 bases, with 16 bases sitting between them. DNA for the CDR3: TGTGCCAGCAGCGAAAGCGGTCTCTCCTCCGGGGAGCTGTTTTTT. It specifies CASSESGLSSGELFF. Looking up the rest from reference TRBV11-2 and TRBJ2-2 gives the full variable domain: EAGVAQSPRYKIIEKRQSVAFWCNPISGHATLYWYQQILGQGPKLLIQFQNNGVVDDSQLPKDRFSAERLKGVDSTLKIQPAKLEDSAVYLCASSESGLSSGELFFGEGSRLTVL.

The CDR3: CASSYEIGGNEQYF. The DNA for the CDR3 is TGTGCCAGCAGTTACGAGATCGGGGGGAACGAGCAGTACTTC. The chain recombines TRBV6-6 with TRBJ2-7; the match to TRBD2 covers 7 bases. Germline V CDR1 and CDR2: MNHNY, SVGAGI (reference sequence). V was pared by 2 bases and J by 5 bases, with 6 bases of the junction left unmatched. This CDR3 is built from 14 residues.

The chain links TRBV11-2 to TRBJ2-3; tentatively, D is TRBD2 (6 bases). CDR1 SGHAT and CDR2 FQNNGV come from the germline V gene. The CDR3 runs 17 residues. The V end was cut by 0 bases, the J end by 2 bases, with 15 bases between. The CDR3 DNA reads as TGTGCCAGCAGCTTAGATCGTGGCGGGAAGGCCACAGATACGCAGTATTTT. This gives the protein CASSLDRGGKATDTQYF.

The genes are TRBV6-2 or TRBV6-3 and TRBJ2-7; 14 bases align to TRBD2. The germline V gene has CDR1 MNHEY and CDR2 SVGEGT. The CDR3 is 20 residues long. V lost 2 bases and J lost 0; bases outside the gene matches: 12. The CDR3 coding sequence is TGTGCCAGCAGTTACACCAGACTAGCGGGAGGGCCCCCAAACTCCTACGAGCAGTACTTC. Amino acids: CASSYTRLAGGPPNSYEQYF.

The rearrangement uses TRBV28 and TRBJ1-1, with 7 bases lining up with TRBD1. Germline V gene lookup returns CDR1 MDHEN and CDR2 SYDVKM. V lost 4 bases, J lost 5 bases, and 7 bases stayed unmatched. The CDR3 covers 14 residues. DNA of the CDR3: TGTGCCAGCAGTTCCCAACAGGGGCGAACTGAAGCTTTCTTT. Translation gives CASSSQQGRTEAFF.

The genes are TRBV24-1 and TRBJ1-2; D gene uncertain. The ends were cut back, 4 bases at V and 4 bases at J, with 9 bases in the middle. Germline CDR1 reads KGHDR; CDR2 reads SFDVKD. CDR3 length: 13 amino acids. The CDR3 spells CATSDLSSYGYTF. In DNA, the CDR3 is TGTGCCACCAGTGACCTGAGTTCCTATGGCTACACCTTC.

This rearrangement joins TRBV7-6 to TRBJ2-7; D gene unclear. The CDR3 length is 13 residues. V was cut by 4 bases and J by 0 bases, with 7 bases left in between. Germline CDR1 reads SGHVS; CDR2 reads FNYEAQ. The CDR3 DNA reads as TGTGCCAGCAGCTCTGCGAGCTCCTACGAGCAGTACTTC. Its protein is CASSSASSYEQYF.

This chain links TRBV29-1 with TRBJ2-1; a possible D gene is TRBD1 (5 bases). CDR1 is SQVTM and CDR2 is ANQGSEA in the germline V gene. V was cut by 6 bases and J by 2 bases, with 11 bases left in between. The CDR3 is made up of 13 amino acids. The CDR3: CSVNRNTYNEQFF. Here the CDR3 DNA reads TGCAGCGTAAACAGGAATACCTACAATGAGCAGTTCTTC.

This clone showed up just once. The CDR3 nucleotides read TGCGCCAGCAGCCCCCAAGGTCTAACTACCACAGATACGCAGTATTTT. It encodes CASSPQGLTTTDTQYF. The chain combines TRBV5-1 with TRBJ2-3, with D uncertain. Germline assignment: CDR1 SGHRS and CDR2 YFSETQ. The CDR3 length is 16 residues. With 4 bases removed from V and 2 bases from J, the gap between germline ends came to 17 bases.

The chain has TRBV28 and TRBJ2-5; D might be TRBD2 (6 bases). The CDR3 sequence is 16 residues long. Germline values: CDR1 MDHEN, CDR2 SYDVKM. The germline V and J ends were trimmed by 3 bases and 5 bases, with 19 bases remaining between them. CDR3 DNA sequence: TGTGCCAGCAGTTTTAACGGCGGGGTTGCTTCGGAGACCCAGTACTTC. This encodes CASSFNGGVASETQYF.

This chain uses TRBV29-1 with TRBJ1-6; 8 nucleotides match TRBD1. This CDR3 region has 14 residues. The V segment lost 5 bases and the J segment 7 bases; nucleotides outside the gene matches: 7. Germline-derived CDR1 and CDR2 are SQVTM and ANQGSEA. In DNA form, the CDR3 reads TGCAGCGTTACCCCACAGGGGGACAATTCACCCCTCCACTTT. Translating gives CSVTPQGDNSPLHF.

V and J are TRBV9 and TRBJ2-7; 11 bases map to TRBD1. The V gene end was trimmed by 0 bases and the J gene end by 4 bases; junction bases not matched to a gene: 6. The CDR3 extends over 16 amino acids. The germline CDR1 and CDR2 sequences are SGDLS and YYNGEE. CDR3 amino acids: CASSVDGTGGRYEQYF. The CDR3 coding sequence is TGTGCCAGCAGCGTAGACGGGACAGGGGGTAGGTACGAGCAGTACTTC.

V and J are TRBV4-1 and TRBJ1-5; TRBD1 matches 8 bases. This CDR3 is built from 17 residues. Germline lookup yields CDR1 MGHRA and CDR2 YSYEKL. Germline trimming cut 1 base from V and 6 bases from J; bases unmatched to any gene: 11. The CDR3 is CASSQGPQGASSQPQHF. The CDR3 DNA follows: TGCGCCAGCAGCCAAGGCCCCCAGGGGGCCTCGAGTCAGCCCCAGCATTTT.

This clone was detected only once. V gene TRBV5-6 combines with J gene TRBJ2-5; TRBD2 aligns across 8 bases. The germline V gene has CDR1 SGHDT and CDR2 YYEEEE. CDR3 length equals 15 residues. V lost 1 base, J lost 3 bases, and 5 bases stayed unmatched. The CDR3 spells CASSLRGGTEETQYF. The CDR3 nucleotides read TGTGCCAGCAGCTTGCGGGGGGGGACGGAAGAGACCCAGTACTTC.